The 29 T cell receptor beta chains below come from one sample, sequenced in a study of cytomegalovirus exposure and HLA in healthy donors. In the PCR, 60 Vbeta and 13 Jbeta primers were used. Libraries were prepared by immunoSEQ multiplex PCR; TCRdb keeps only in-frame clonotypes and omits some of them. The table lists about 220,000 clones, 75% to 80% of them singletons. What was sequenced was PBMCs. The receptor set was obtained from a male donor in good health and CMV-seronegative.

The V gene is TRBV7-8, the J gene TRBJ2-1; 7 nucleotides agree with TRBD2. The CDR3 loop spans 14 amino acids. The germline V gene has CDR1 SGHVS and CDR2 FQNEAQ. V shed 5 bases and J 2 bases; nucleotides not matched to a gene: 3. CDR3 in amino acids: CASSPSGAYNEQFF. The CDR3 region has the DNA TGTGCCAGCAGCCCGAGCGGGGCCTACAATGAGCAGTTCTTC.

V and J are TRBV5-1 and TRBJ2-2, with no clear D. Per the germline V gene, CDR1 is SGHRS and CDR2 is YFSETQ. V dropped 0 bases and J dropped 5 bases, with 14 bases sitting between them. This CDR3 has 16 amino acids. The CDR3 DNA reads TGCGCCAGCAGCTTGGTACTCTCAGGTACTACCGGGGAGCTGTTTTTT. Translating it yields CASSLVLSGTTGELFF.

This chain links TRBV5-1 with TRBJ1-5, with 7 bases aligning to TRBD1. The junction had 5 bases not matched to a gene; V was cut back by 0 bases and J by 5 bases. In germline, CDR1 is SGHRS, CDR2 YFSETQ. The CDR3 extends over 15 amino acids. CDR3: CASSLEGGGYQPQHF. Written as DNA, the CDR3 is TGCGCCAGCAGCTTGGAAGGGGGCGGCTATCAGCCCCAGCATTTT. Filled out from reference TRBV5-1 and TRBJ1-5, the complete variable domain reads KAGVTQTPRYLIKTRGQQVTLSCSPISGHRSVSWYQQTPGQGLQFLFEYFSETQRNKGNFPGRFSGRQFSNSRSEMNVSTLELGDSALYLCASSLEGGGYQPQHFGDGTRLSIL.

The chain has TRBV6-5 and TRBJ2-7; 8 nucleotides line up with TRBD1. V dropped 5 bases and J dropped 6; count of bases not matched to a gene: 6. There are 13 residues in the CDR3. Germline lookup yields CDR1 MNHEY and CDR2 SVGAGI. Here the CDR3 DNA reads TGTGCCAGCAGTCCGGACAGGGAAACCGAGCAGTACTTC. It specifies CASSPDRETEQYF.

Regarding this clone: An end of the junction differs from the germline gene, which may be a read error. DNA of the CDR3: TGTGCCTGGAGTGTCGACAGGGGTTATGGCTGCACCTTC. Amino acids: CAWSVDRGYGCTF. The V call is TRBV30, the J call TRBJ1-2; 8 bases are a match to TRBD1. Germline V gene data show CDR1 as GTSNPN and CDR2 as SVGIG (reference sequence). The CDR3 runs 13 residues. Filled out from reference TRBV30 and TRBJ1-2, the complete variable domain reads SQTIHQWPATLVQPVGSPLSLECTVEGTSNPNLYWYRQAAGRGLQLLFYSVGIGQISSEVPQNLSASRPQDRQFILSSKKLLLSDSGFYLCAWSVDRGYGCTFGSGTRLTVV.

The CDR3 loop reads CATSTDRGGEQYF. CDR3 in DNA: TGTGCCACCAGCACTGACAGGGGCGGCGAGCAGTACTTC. This chain links TRBV15 with TRBJ2-7; TRBD1 aligns across 8 bases. V dropped 4 bases and J dropped 6; count of bases not matched to a gene: 5. Germline V lookup: CDR1 LNHNV, CDR2 YYDKDF (reference sequence). The CDR3 is made up of 13 amino acids.

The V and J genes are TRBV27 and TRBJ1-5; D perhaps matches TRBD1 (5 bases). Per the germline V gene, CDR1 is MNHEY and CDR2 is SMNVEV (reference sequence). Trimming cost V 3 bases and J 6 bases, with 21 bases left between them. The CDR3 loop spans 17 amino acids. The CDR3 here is CASSFRSGGGEIQPQHF. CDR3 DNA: TGTGCCAGCAGTTTTCGCAGTGGGGGAGGAGAAATTCAGCCCCAGCATTTT.

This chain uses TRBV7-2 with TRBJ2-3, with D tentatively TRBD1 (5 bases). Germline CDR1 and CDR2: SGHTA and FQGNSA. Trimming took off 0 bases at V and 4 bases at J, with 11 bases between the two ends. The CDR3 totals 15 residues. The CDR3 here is CASSLAGVQADTQYF. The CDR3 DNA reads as TGTGCCAGCAGCTTAGCAGGGGTTCAGGCAGATACGCAGTATTTT.

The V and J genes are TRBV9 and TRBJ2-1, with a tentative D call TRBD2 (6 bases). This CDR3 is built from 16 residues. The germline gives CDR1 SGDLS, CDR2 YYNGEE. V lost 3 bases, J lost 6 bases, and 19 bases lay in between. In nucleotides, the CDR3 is TGTGCCAGCAGCGGACGCGGGGCCCCTGGGGGCAATGAGCAGTTCTTC. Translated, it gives CASSGRGAPGGNEQFF.

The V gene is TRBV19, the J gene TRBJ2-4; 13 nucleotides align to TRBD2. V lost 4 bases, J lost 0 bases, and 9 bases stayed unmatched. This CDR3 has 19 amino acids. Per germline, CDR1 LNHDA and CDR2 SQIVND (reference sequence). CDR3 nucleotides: TGTGCCAGTAGTACCAGGACTAGCGGGAGCGAGCCAGCCAAAAACATTCAGTACTTC. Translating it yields CASSTRTSGSEPAKNIQYF.

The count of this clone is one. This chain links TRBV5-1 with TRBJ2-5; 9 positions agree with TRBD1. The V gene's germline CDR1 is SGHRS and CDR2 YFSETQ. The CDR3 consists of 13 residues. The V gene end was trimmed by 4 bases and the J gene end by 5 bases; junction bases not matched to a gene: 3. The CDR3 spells CASSVTGGETQYF. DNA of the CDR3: TGCGCCAGCAGCGTGACAGGGGGGGAGACCCAGTACTTC.

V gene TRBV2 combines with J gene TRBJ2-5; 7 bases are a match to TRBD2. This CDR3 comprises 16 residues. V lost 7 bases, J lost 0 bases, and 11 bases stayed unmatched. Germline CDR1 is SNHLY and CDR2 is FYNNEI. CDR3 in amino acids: CASTLASGTYQETQYF. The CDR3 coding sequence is TGTGCCAGCACCTTGGCTAGCGGAACGTACCAAGAGACCCAGTACTTC.

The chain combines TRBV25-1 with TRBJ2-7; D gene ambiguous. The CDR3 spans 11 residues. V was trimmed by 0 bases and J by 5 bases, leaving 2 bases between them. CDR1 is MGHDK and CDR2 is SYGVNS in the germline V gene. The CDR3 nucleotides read TGTGCCAGCAGTGAATACAACGAGCAGTACTTC. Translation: CASSEYNEQYF.

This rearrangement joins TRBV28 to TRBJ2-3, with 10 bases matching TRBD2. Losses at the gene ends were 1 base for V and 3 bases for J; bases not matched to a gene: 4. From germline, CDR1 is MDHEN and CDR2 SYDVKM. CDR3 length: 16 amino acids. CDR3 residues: CASSLYLAGETDTQYF. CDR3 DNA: TGTGCCAGCAGTTTATACCTAGCGGGGGAGACAGATACGCAGTATTTT. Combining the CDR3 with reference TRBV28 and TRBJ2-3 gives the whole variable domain DVKVTQSSRYLVKRTGEKVFLECVQDMDHENMFWYRQDPGLGLRLIYFSYDVKMKEKGDIPEGYSVSREKKERFSLILESASTNQTSMYLCASSLYLAGETDTQYFGPGTRLTVL.

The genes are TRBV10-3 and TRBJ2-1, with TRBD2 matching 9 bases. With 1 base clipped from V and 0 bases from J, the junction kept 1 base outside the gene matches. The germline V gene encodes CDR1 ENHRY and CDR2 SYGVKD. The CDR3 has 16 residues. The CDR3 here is CAISEFSGSSYNEQFF. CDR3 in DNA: TGTGCCATCAGTGAGTTTAGCGGGAGCTCCTACAATGAGCAGTTCTTC.

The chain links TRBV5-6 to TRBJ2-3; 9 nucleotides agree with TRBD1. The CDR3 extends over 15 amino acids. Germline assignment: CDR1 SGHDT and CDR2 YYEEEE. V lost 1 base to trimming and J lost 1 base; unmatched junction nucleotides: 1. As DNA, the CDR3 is TGTGCCAGCAGCTTGAGGGACAGGGGCACAGATACGCAGTATTTT. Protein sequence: CASSLRDRGTDTQYF.

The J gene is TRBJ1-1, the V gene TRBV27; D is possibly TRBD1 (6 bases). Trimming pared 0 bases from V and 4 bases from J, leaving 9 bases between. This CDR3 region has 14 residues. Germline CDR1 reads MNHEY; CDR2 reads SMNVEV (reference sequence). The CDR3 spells CASSLSSGATEAFF. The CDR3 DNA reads TGTGCCAGCAGTTTATCATCAGGGGCCACTGAAGCTTTCTTT.

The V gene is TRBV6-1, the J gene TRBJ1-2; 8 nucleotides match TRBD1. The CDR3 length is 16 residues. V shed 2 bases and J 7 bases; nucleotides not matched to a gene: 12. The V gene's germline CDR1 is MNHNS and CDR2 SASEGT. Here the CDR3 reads CASSEQGARGGAGYTF. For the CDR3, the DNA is TGTGCCAGCAGTGAACAGGGGGCTAGGGGAGGGGCTGGCTACACCTTC.

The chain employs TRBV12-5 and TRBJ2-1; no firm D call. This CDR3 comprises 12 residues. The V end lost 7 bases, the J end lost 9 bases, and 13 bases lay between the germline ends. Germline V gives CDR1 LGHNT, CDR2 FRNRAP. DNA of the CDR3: TGTGCTAGTGCCCTCCCGGTTGGTGAGCAGTTCTTC. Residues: CASALPVGEQFF.

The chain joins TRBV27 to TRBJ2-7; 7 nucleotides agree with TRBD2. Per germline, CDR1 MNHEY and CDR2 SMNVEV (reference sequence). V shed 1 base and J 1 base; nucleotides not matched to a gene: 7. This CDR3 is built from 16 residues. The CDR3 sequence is CASSLLLSGGSYEQYF. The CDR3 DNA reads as TGTGCCAGCAGTTTATTATTGTCGGGGGGTTCCTACGAGCAGTACTTC.

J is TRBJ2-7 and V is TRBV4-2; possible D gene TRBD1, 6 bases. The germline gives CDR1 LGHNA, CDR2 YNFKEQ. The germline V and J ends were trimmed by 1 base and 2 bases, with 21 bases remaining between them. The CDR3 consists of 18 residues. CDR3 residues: CASSQGEQGRGSPYEQYF. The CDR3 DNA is TGTGCCAGCAGCCAAGGAGAACAGGGTCGGGGCTCACCCTACGAGCAGTACTTC.

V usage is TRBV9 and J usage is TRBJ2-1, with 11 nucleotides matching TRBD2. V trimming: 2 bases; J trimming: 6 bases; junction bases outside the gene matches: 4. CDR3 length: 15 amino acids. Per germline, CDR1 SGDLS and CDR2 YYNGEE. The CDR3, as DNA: TGTGCCAGCAGCGTTAGCGGGAGGGCCGGCAATGAGCAGTTCTTC. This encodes CASSVSGRAGNEQFF. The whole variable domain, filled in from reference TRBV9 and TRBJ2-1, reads DSGVTQTPKHLITATGQRVTLRCSPRSGDLSVYWYQQSLDQGLQFLIQYYNGEERAKGNILERFSAQQFPDLHSELNLSSLELGDSALYFCASSVSGRAGNEQFFGPGTRLTVL.

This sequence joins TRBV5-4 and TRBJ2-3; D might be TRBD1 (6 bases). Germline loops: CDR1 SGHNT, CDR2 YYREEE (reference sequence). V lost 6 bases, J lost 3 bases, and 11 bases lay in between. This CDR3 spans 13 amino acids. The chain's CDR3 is CASKPQGTDTQYF. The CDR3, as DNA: TGTGCCAGCAAACCCCAGGGGACAGATACGCAGTATTTT.

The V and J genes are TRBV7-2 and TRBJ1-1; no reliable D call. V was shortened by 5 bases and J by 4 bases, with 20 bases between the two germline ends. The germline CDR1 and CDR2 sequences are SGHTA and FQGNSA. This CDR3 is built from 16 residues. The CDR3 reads CASSPPFGVRRTEAFF. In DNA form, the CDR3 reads TGTGCCAGCAGCCCTCCTTTCGGAGTCCGCCGCACTGAAGCTTTCTTT. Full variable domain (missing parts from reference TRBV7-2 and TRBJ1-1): GAGVSQSPSNKVTEKGKDVELRCDPISGHTALYWYRQSLGQGLEFLIYFQGNSAPDKSGLPSDRFSAERTGGSVSTLTIQRTQQEDSAVYLCASSPPFGVRRTEAFFGQGTRLTVV.

The CDR3 region is CASTADRRPYEQYF. CDR3 DNA: TGTGCCAGTACTGCGGACAGGCGCCCCTACGAGCAGTACTTC. This chain connects TRBV19 to TRBJ2-7, with 7 bases that match TRBD1. Germline trimming cut 7 bases from V and 2 bases from J; bases unmatched to any gene: 8. This CDR3 is 14 amino acids long. CDR1 LNHDA and CDR2 SQIVND come from the germline V gene (reference sequence).

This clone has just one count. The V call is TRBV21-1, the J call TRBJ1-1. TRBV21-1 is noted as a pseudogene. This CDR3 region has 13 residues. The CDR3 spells CASRFVSDTEAFF. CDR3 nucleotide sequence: TGTGCCAGCAGGTTTGTCTCCGACACTGAAGCTTTCTTT.

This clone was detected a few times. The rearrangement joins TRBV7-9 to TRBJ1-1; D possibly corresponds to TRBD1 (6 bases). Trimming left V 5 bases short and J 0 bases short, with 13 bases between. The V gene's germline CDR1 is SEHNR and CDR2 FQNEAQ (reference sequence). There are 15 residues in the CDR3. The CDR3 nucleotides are TGTGCCAGCAGCCTAGTACAGGGTGTGAACACTGAAGCTTTCTTT. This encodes CASSLVQGVNTEAFF.

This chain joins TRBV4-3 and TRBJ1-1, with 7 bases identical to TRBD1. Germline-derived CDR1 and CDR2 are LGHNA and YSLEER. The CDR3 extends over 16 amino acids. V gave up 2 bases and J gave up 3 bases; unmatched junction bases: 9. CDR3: CASSQRQGGLDTEAFF. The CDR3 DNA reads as TGCGCCAGCAGCCAACGACAGGGTGGTTTGGACACTGAAGCTTTCTTT.

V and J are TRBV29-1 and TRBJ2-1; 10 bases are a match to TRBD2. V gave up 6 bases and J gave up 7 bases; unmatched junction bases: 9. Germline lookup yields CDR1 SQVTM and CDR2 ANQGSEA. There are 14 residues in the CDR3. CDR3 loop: CSVKAGGPLNEQFF. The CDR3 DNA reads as TGCAGCGTCAAAGCGGGAGGGCCTTTGAATGAGCAGTTCTTC.